The 5 T cell receptor beta chains given below trace back to one sample, sequenced in a study of blood T cell repertoires in COVID-19. Sequenced by immunoSEQ multiplex PCR; TCRdb stores in-frame clones only, minus some. The sample contains some 300,000 clones, about 88% of which appear only once. The sequencing input was peripheral blood. These receptors were obtained from a woman in her 70s with COVID-19, enrolled during active disease.

The DNA of the CDR3 is TGTGCCAGCAGCCTGCCCGGGGTCCCCTACGAGCAGTACTTC. Translation: CASSLPGVPYEQYF. J is TRBJ2-7 and V is TRBV11-2, with D possibly matching TRBD2 (5 bases). Germline V lookup: CDR1 SGHAT, CDR2 FQNNGV. Trimming removed 5 bases at V and 2 bases at J, with 13 bases between. The CDR3 totals 14 residues.

This clone appeared once. This chain connects TRBV7-9 to TRBJ2-3; D uncertain. CDR1 SEHNR and CDR2 FQNEAQ come from the germline V gene (reference sequence). Trimming took 6 bases from V and 2 from J, leaving 15 bases between them. The CDR3 contains 15 residues. CDR3 protein: CASRSPGAPTDTQYF. The CDR3 coding sequence is TGTGCCAGCAGGTCACCAGGTGCCCCCACAGATACGCAGTATTTT.

This chain joins TRBV6-5 and TRBJ1-5; unclear D gene. The V gene's germline CDR1 is MNHEY and CDR2 SVGAGI. CDR3 length: 15 amino acids. Trimming removed 3 bases from V and 2 bases from J, with 11 bases in between. The CDR3 bases are TGTGCCAGCAGTTATTCTGACGGGGGCAATCAGCCCCAGCATTTT. Residues: CASSYSDGGNQPQHF.

On this clone itself: The junction departs from germline at one end; a sequencing error may be responsible. The chain couples TRBV7-9 to TRBJ1-5; 8 bases are shared with TRBD1. This CDR3 spans 14 amino acids. Germline V gene sequence: CDR1 SEHNR, CDR2 FQNEAQ (reference sequence). The CDR3 sequence is CATGQGASDQPQHF. The CDR3 DNA reads as TGCGCCACGGGGCAGGGGGCTAGTGATCAGCCCCAGCATTTT.

The rearrangement joins TRBV18 to TRBJ2-5; 8 nucleotides align to TRBD1. Germline loops: CDR1 KGHSH, CDR2 LQKENI. The CDR3 runs 15 residues. J was trimmed by 1 base and V by 3 bases; bases with no gene match: 4. CDR3 sequence: CASSPRTGTQETQYF. CDR3 nucleotides: TGTGCCAGCTCACCGCGGACAGGGACCCAAGAGACCCAGTACTTC.